Each of the 15 T cell receptor beta chains below was sequenced from the same sample in a study of T cells in Graves' hyperthyroidism and ophthalmopathy (dated by TCRdb to the late 2010s). Libraries came from multiplex PCR. Sequencing used an Illumina HiSeq 2000. TCR beta CDR3 regions were amplified from RNA transcripts. A first-round RT-PCR of the TCR CDR3 used the HTBI primer set with the Qiagen OneStep RT-PCR kit. TCRdb reprocessed the public reads (quality trimming at Q25 with fastp, clone calling with MiXCR) and kept in-frame beta chains. Merged by CDR3 protein, the rows form single entries marked with the most common genes and DNA. This sample holds about 600,000 distinct CDR3 sequences; roughly a sixth were observed only once. In total, the top ten clones hold 2.5% to 4% of the sample. The sequencing sample was made of blood. These receptors were obtained from a woman aged 40 to 49 with Graves' ophthalmopathy.

This clonotype was seen a handful of times. The chain carries TRBV20-1 and TRBJ1-2; D is unclear. Germline values: CDR1 DFQATT, CDR2 SNEGSKA (reference sequence). CDR3 length equals 13 residues. V dropped 5 bases and J dropped 0 bases, with 10 bases sitting between them. CDR3 sequence: CSAHIGANYGYTF. CDR3 coding DNA: TGCAGTGCTCACATCGGAGCTAACTATGGCTACACCTTC.

The chain carries TRBV29-1 and TRBJ2-1, with TRBD2 as a possible D gene (5 bases). CDR1 SQVTM and CDR2 ANQGSEA come from the germline V gene. The CDR3 runs 14 residues. The ends were cut back, 3 bases at V and 7 bases at J, with 16 bases in the middle. In DNA form, the CDR3 reads TGCAGCGTTGATGTGCGGGCAGATGATAATGAGCAGTTCTTC. Its translation is CSVDVRADDNEQFF.

This clonotype was picked up a small number of times. The rearrangement links TRBV24-1 to TRBJ2-1, with D hard to call. CDR3 length: 15 amino acids. The germline gives CDR1 KGHDR, CDR2 SFDVKD. Trimming left V 9 bases short and J 4 bases short, with 18 bases between. CDR3 region: CATVPRATSYNEQFF. The CDR3 bases are TGTGCCACCGTTCCGCGAGCAACTTCGTACAATGAGCAGTTCTTC.

This chain connects TRBV29-1 to TRBJ2-2, with D perhaps TRBD1 (6 bases). CDR1 and CDR2 (germline): SQVTM, ANQGSEA. The CDR3 is 13 residues long. V was cut by 4 bases and J by 7 bases, with 13 bases left in between. CDR3 bases: TGCAGCGTTGCCCTAACAGGGCTCGGGGAGCTGTTTTTT. Its translation: CSVALTGLGELFF.

This clonotype was seen more than once but under ten times. A junction boundary mismatches the germline segment, possibly from a read error. The chain is built from TRBV12-3 or TRBV12-4 and TRBJ1-3, with D hard to call. The length of the CDR3 is 15 residues. In DNA form, the CDR3 reads TGTGCCAACAGTCTGGAGGTTTACTCTGGAAACACCATATATTTT. Translated, it gives CANSLEVYSGNTIYF.

This clonotype occurred a few times. Possible read error: a much larger clone is one base away. The V and J genes are TRBV3-1 and TRBJ2-5; unclear D gene. Germline assignment: CDR1 LGHDT and CDR2 YNNKEL (reference sequence). This CDR3 has 14 amino acids. Trimming left V 4 bases short and J 2 bases short, with 11 bases between. The CDR3 sequence is CASSPFRLQETQYF. The CDR3 region has the DNA TGTGCCAGCAGCCCCTTTAGGCTACAAGAGACCCAGTACTTC.

This clonotype was observed many times. The rearrangement links TRBV28 to TRBJ2-7; 9 bases match TRBD2. CDR1 is MDHEN, CDR2 SYDVKM, per germline. This CDR3 is 14 amino acids long. The V and J ends lost 2 bases and 2 bases, in that order; junction bases with no gene match: 1. CDR3 DNA sequence: TGTGCCAGCAGTTTACTAGCGGGAACCTACGAGCAGTACTTC. This sequence encodes CASSLLAGTYEQYF.

This clonotype was recorded at least ten times. The chain carries TRBV5-1 and TRBJ1-4, with TRBD1 matching over 7 bases. In germline, CDR1 is SGHRS, CDR2 YFSETQ. CDR3 length equals 15 residues. The trim removed 4 bases at V and 0 bases at J, leaving 3 bases unmatched. This chain's CDR3 is CASSIGTATNEKLFF. CDR3 coding DNA: TGCGCCAGCAGCATAGGGACAGCAACTAATGAAAAACTGTTTTTT.

The sample holds many counts of this clonotype. V gene TRBV11-2 combines with J gene TRBJ2-7; unclear D gene. CDR3 length: 12 residues. CDR1 SGHAT and CDR2 FQNNGV come from the germline V gene. Trimming took 5 bases from V and 6 from J, leaving 11 bases between them. The CDR3 coding sequence is TGTGCCAGCAGCCCGGCTATGGTCGAGCAGTACTTC. It is translated as CASSPAMVEQYF.

The chain has TRBV15 and TRBJ1-2, with D perhaps TRBD1 (6 bases). Trimming pared 4 bases from V and 7 bases from J, leaving 10 bases between. Germline V gives CDR1 LNHNV, CDR2 YYDKDF (reference sequence). This CDR3 spans 12 amino acids. As DNA, the CDR3 is TGTGCCACCAGCACAAACAGGGCTGGCTACACCTTC. As protein: CATSTNRAGYTF.

This clonotype was counted a few times. The rearrangement links TRBV5-6 to TRBJ1-3; D call uncertain. The CDR3 totals 14 residues. Germline V lookup: CDR1 SGHDT, CDR2 YYEEEE. The V end was cut by 1 base, the J end by 8 bases, with 13 bases between. Here the CDR3 DNA reads TGTGCCAGCAGCTTGTGGCTTAGGGTGGACACCATATATTTT. Residues: CASSLWLRVDTIYF. The full variable domain, completed using reference TRBV5-6 and TRBJ1-3, is DAGVTQSPTHLIKTRGQQVTLRCSPKSGHDTVSWYQQALGQGPQFIFQYYEEEERQRGNFPDRFSGHQFPNYSSELNVNALLLGDSALYLCASSLWLRVDTIYFGEGSWLTVV.

This clonotype was observed a few times. J is TRBJ2-3 and V is TRBV11-2, with a weak D call TRBD2 (6 bases). Germline values: CDR1 SGHAT, CDR2 FQNNGV. The CDR3 runs to 16 residues. V dropped 5 bases and J dropped 4 bases, with 19 bases sitting between them. The CDR3 DNA reads as TGTGCCAGCAGCAAAAGATTAGCGGTCTCCCCAGATACGCAGTATTTT. This sequence encodes CASSKRLAVSPDTQYF.

Only a few counts were recorded for this clonotype. This chain links TRBV6-9 with TRBJ1-1; D is undetermined. There are 11 residues in the CDR3. Germline assignment: CDR1 MNHGY and CDR2 SVAAGI. The ends were cut back, 7 bases at V and 6 bases at J, with 9 bases in the middle. CDR3 loop: CASIWGSEAFF. The CDR3 DNA is TGTGCCAGCATTTGGGGTTCTGAAGCTTTCTTT.

This clonotype was seen repeatedly, ten times or more. The chain is built from TRBV12-3 or TRBV12-4 and TRBJ1-5; D is perhaps TRBD1 (6 bases). This CDR3 spans 15 amino acids. Trimming pared 5 bases from V and 3 bases from J, leaving 14 bases between. The CDR3 spells CASSTYRDINQPQHF. CDR3 DNA: TGTGCCAGCAGTACCTACCGGGACATCAATCAGCCCCAGCATTTT.

Details on this clonotype: The missing conserved phenylalanine or tryptophan at the end of this CDR3 makes a read error likely. The chain couples TRBV28 to TRBJ1-1; D is possibly TRBD1 (5 bases). The CDR3 extends over 14 amino acids. The V end was cut by 6 bases, the J end by 0 bases, with 11 bases between. From germline, CDR1 is MDHEN and CDR2 SYDVKM. The CDR3 protein is CASSLTGMNTEAFS. The CDR3 DNA is TGTGCCAGCAGCCTCACAGGCATGAACACTGAAGCTTTCTCT.